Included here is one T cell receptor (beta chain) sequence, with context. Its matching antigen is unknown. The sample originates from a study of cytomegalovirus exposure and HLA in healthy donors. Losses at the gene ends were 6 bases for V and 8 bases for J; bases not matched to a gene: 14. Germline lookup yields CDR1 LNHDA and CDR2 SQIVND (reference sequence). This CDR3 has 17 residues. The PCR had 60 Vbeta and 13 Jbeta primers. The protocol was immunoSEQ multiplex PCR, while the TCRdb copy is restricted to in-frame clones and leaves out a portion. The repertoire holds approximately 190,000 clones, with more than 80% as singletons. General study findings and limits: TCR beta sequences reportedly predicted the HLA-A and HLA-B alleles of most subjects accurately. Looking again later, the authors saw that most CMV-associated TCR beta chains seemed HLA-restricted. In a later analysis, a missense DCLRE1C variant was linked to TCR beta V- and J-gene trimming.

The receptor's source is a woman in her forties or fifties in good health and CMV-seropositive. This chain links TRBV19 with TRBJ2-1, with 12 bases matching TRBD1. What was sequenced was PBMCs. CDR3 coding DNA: TGTGCCAGTAGATCTCCGGGACAGGGGGCGCATCTCCATGAGCAGTTCTTC. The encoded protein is CASRSPGQGAHLHEQFF.